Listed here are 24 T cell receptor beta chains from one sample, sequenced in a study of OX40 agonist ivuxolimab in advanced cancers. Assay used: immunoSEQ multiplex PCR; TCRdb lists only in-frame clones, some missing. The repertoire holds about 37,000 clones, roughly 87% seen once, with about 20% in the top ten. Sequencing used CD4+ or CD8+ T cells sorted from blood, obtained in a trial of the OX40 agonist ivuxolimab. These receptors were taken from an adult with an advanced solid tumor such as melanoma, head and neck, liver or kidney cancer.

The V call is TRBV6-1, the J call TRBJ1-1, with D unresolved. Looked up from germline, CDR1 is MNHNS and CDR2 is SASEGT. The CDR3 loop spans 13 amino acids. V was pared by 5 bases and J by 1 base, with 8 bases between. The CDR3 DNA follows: TGTGCCAGCAGTTTCGACTGGAACACTGAAGCTTTCTTT. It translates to CASSFDWNTEAFF.

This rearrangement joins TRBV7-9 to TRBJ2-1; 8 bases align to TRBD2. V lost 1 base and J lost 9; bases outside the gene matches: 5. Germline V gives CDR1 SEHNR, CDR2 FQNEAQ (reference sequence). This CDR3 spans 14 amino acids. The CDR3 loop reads CASSLGGGTGEQFF. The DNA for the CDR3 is TGTGCCAGCAGCTTAGGCGGGGGGACGGGTGAGCAGTTCTTC.

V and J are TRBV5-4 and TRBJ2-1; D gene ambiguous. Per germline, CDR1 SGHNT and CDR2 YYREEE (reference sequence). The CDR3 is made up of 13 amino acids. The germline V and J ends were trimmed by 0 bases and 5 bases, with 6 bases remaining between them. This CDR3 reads CASSLVSNNEQFF. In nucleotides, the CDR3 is TGTGCCAGCAGCTTGGTAAGCAACAATGAGCAGTTCTTC.

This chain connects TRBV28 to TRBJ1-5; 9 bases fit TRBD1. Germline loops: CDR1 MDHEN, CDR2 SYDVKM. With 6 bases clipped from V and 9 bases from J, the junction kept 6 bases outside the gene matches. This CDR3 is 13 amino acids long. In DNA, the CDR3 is TGTGCCAGCAGCCCTGACAGGGGGGTGCCCCAGCATTTT. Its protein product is CASSPDRGVPQHF.

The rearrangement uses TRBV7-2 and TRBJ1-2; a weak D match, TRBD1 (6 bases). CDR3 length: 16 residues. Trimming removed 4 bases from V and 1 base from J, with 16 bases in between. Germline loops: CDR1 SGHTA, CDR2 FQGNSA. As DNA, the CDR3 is TGTGCCAGCAGCTCCTACGGGACATCTGTTAACTATGGCTACACCTTC. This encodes CASSSYGTSVNYGYTF.

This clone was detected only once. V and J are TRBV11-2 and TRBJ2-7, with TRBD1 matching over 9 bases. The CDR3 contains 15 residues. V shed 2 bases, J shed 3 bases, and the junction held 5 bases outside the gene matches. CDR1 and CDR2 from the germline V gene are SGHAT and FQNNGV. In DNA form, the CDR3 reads TGTGCCAGCAGCTTACCACAGGGGGCGGACTACGAGCAGTACTTC. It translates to CASSLPQGADYEQYF.

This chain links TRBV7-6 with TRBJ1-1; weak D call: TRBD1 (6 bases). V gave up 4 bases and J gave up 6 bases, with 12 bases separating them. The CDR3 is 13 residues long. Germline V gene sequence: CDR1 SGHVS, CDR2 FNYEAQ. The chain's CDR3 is CASSSLQGSEAFF. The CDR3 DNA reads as TGTGCCAGCAGCTCCTTACAGGGTTCTGAAGCTTTCTTT.

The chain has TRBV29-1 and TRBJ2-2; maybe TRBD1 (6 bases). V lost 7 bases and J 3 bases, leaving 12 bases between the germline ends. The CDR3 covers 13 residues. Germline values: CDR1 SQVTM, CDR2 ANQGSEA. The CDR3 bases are TGCAGCGCACAGGGCGCGGACACCGGGGAGCTGTTTTTT. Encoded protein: CSAQGADTGELFF.

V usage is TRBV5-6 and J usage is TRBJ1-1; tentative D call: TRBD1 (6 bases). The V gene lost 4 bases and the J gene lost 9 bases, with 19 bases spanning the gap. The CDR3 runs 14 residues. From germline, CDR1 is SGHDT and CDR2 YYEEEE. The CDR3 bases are TGTGCCAGCAGCCCGGTACAGGGAGGGTCGCAAGCTTTCTTT. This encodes CASSPVQGGSQAFF.

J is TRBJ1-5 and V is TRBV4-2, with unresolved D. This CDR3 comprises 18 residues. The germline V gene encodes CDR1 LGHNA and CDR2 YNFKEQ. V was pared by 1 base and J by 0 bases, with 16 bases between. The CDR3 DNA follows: TGTGCCAGCAGCCAAGGCAACAAGCCCGTGGATAGCAATCAGCCCCAGCATTTT. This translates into CASSQGNKPVDSNQPQHF.

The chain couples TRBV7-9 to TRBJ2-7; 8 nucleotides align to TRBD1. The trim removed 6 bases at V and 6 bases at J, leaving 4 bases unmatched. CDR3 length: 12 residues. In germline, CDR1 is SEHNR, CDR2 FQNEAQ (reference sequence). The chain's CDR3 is CASSYDRGEQYF. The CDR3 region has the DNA TGTGCCAGCAGTTATGACAGGGGCGAGCAGTACTTC.

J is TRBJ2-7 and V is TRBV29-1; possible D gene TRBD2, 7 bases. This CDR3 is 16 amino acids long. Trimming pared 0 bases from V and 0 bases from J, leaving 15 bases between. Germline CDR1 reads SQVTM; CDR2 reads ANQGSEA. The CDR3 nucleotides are TGCAGCGTTGAAGAGGGGGGGACATTTAACTCCTACGAGCAGTACTTC. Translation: CSVEEGGTFNSYEQYF.

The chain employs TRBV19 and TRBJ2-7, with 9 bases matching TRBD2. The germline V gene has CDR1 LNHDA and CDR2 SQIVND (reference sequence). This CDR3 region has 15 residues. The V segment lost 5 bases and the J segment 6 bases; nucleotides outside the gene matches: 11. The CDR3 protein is CASSAYSSGEGEQYF. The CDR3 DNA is TGTGCCAGTAGTGCCTATTCTAGCGGGGAGGGCGAGCAGTACTTC.

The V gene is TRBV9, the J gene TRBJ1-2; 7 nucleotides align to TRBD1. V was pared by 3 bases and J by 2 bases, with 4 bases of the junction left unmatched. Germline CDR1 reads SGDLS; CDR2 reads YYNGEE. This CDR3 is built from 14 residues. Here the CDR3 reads CASSGDRANYGYTF. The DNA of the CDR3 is TGTGCCAGCAGCGGTGACAGGGCCAACTATGGCTACACCTTC.

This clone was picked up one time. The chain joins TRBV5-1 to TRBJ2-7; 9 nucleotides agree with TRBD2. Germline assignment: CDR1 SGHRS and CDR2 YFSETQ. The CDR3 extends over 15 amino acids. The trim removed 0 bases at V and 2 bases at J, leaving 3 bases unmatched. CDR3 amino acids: CASSLALAGTYEQYF. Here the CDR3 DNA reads TGCGCCAGCAGCTTGGCTCTAGCGGGGACCTACGAGCAGTACTTC.

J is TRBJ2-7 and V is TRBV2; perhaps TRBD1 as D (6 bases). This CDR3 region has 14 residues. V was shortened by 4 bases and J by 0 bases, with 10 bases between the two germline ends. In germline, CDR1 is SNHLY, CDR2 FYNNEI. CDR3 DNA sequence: TGTGCCAGCAGTGTCTGGGACATCTCCTACGAGCAGTACTTC. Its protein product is CASSVWDISYEQYF.

Here the CDR3 DNA reads TGCGCCAGCGGAGGAGGGGGCGCGTCCTACGAGCAGTACTTC. It translates to CASGGGGASYEQYF. This sequence joins TRBV10-2 and TRBJ2-7; D is possibly TRBD1 (7 bases). This CDR3 has 14 residues. V was trimmed by 8 bases and J by 1 base, leaving 15 bases between them. Germline lookup yields CDR1 WSHSY and CDR2 SAAADI.

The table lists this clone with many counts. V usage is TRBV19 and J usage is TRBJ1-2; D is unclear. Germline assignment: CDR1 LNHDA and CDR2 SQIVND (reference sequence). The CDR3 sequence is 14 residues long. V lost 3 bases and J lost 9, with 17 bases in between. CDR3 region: CASSIGMYLESYTF. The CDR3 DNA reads TGTGCCAGTAGTATCGGCATGTATTTAGAGAGCTACACCTTC.

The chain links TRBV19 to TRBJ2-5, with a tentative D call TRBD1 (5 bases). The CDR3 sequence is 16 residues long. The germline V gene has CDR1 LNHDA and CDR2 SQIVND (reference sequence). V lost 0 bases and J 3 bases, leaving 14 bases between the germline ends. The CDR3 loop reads CASSIDIAGFEETQYF. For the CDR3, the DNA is TGTGCCAGTAGTATAGATATCGCAGGGTTTGAAGAGACCCAGTACTTC.

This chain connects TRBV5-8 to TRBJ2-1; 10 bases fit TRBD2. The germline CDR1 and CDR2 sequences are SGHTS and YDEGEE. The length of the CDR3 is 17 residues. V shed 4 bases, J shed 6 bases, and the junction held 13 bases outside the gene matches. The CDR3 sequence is CASSRSGAGGQGNEQFF. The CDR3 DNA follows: TGTGCCAGCAGCCGAAGCGGAGCGGGGGGGCAAGGCAATGAGCAGTTCTTC.

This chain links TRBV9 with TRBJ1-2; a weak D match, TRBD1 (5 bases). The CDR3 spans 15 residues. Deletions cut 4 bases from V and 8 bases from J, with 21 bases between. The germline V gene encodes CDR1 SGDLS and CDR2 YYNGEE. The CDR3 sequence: CASSTGHLSERGYTF. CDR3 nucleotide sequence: TGTGCCAGCAGCACTGGACATCTTTCGGAGAGGGGCTACACCTTC.

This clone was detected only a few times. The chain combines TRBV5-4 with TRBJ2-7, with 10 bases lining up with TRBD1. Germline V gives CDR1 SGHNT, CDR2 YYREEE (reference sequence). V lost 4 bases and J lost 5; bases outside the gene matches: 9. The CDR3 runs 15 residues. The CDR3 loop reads CASSEADRGIDEQYF. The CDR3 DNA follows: TGTGCCAGCAGCGAGGCGGACAGGGGGATCGACGAGCAGTACTTC. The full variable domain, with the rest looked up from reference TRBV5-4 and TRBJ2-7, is ETGVTQSPTHLIKTRGQQVTLRCSSQSGHNTVSWYQQALGQGPQFIFQYYREEENGRGNFPPRFSGLQFPNYSSELNVNALELDDSALYLCASSEADRGIDEQYFGPGTRLTVT.

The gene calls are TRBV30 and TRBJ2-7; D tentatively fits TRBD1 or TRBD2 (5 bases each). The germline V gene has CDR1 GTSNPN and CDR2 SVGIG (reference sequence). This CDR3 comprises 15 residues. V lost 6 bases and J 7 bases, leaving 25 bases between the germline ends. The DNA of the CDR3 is TGTGCCTGCGACCTCGTCGGGGACGCGTATGAGGAGCAGTACTTC. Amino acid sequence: CACDLVGDAYEEQYF.

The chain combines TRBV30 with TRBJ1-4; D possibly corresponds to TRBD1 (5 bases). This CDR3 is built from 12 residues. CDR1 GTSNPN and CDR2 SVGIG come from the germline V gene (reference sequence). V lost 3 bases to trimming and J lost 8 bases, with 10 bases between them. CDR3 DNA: TGTGCCTGGAGCGGACCAGGGGAAAAACTGTTTTTT. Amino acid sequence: CAWSGPGEKLFF.